One and the same sample provided the 8 T cell receptor beta chains below, sequenced in a study of T cell repertoires in cytomegalovirus infection. Using its own MiXCR run on the reads, TCRdb lists one record per CDR3 protein. The sample shows 650,000 to 900,000 distinct CDR3 sequences, approximately 32% of them seen only once. The antigens of these receptors remain unknown. The specimen was cultured CD8+ T cells from PBMCs, collected from culture after CMV antigen stimulation. The receptors shown here come from a human donor in good health (CMV status not recorded). Some clones in this sample may be carry-over from other donors' samples.

The chain has TRBV12-3 or TRBV12-4 and TRBJ1-2; TRBD1 is a possible D gene (6 bases). The CDR3 is made up of 18 amino acids. V was pared by 3 bases and J by 4 bases, with 24 bases between. CDR3 in amino acids: CASSFFGPHQQGPYGYTF. CDR3 coding DNA: TGTGCCAGCAGTTTTTTTGGGCCCCACCAACAGGGACCCTATGGCTACACCTTC.

This chain joins TRBV12-3 or TRBV12-4 and TRBJ2-3; 11 bases are a match to TRBD2. V dropped 3 bases and J dropped 3; count of bases not matched to a gene: 5. The CDR3 spans 16 residues. The CDR3 DNA sequence: TGTGCCAGCAGTTTCCCACTAGCGGGGGAGACAGATACGCAGTATTTT. It encodes CASSFPLAGETDTQYF.

This clonotype was detected ten times or more. This chain links TRBV4-1 with TRBJ1-5; perhaps TRBD1 as D (5 bases). The CDR3 length is 14 residues. Germline CDR1 reads MGHRA; CDR2 reads YSYEKL. Trimming took off 0 bases at V and 5 bases at J, with 8 bases between the two ends. The CDR3 loop reads CASSQDGGDQPQHF. As DNA, the CDR3 is TGCGCCAGCAGCCAAGATGGGGGGGATCAGCCCCAGCATTTT.

The chain employs TRBV11-2 and TRBJ1-2; possible D gene TRBD1, 6 bases. This CDR3 has 14 residues. Germline V gene sequence: CDR1 SGHAT, CDR2 FQNNGV. The ends were cut back, 1 base at V and 3 bases at J, with 9 bases in the middle. CDR3 coding DNA: TGTGCCAGCAGCTTAGGGGGGGCGCACTATGGCTACACCTTC. Protein sequence: CASSLGGAHYGYTF.

This sequence joins TRBV25-1 and TRBJ1-1; D not certain. Trimming removed 1 base from V and 4 bases from J, with 10 bases in between. The CDR3 covers 14 residues. Germline V gene sequence: CDR1 MGHDK, CDR2 SYGVNS. The CDR3 DNA is TGTGCCAGCAGTGAATTTCTAGACGGCACTGAAGCTTTCTTT. Encoded protein: CASSEFLDGTEAFF.

Here the CDR3 reads CASSSPRGGGDSNEKLFF. The CDR3 bases are TGCGCCAGCAGCTCCCCCCGGGGAGGGGGCGACTCTAATGAAAAACTGTTTTTT. The chain recombines TRBV5-1 with TRBJ1-4; 7 bases fit TRBD1. J lost 3 bases, V lost 3 bases, and 14 bases had no gene match. CDR1 and CDR2 from the germline V gene are SGHRS and YFSETQ. This CDR3 has 18 amino acids.

V usage is TRBV12-3 or TRBV12-4 and J usage is TRBJ2-1; 16 bases agree with TRBD2. The length of the CDR3 is 16 residues. The V gene end was trimmed by 10 bases and the J gene end by 4 bases; junction bases not matched to a gene: 7. CDR3 nucleotide sequence: TGTGCCACGCCCGGGACTAGCGGGGGGGTATACAATGAGCAGTTCTTC. Translating gives CATPGTSGGVYNEQFF.

This clonotype was seen a single time. The gene calls are TRBV6-1 and TRBJ2-5, with a possible D match to TRBD1 (6 bases). The CDR3 spans 13 residues. Trimming removed 8 bases at V and 1 base at J, with 11 bases between. Per the germline V gene, CDR1 is MNHNS and CDR2 is SASEGT. CDR3 loop: CASRLRGQETQYF. CDR3 in DNA: TGTGCCAGCCGTCTCAGGGGCCAAGAGACCCAGTACTTC.